This T cell receptor (beta chain) was sequenced during a study of beta chain features in type 1 diabetes. General observations from the study: A cDNA-based sequencing approach could over-represent cells with high TCR expression.

All of the isolated RNA was reverse transcribed, so expressed TCRB transcripts were sequenced. Assay used: immunoSEQ multiplex PCR; TCRdb lists only in-frame clones, some missing. This table has 110,000 to 150,000 clones, roughly 9.3% appearing once. This clone was counted between two and nine times. Its specificity is unknown. There are 15 residues in the CDR3. V gave up 0 bases and J gave up 4 bases, with 13 bases separating them. Looked up from germline, CDR1 is SGHDT and CDR2 is YYEEEE. Sequenced: central memory CD4+ T cells from blood. This chain connects TRBV5-6 to TRBJ2-5; D might be TRBD2 (6 bases). The clonotype originates from a middle-aged woman in good health. This CDR3 is CASSLDLASGETQYF. The DNA of the CDR3 is TGTGCCAGCAGCTTGGACCTAGCGTCGGGAGAGACCCAGTACTTC.